This TCR beta chain was identified in a study of CD8+CD57+ T cells in acquired aplastic anemia. Study at large: Mean read depth for CD4+ cells from healthy donors was about 9.9 million.

In regard to this clonotype: The antigen is undetermined.

V was trimmed by 1 base and J by 2 bases, leaving 20 bases between them. Germline lookup yields CDR1 SEHNR and CDR2 FQNEAQ (reference sequence). This CDR3 comprises 18 residues. Profiling that covered TCR beta VDJ and CDR3 relied on genomic DNA as its template. MiXCR was run by TCRdb on the reads, yielding one entry per CDR3 protein. The sample yields about 400,000 distinct CDR3 sequences, 65% to 80% seen once. General study points: Researchers reported that CD8+ Simpson's diversity was not significantly different in patients versus controls. Comparison of patients with controls identified some 29 shared CD8+ CDR3 sequences.

The chain uses TRBV7-9 and TRBJ2-5, with D possibly being TRBD1 or TRBD2 (6 bases each). This clonotype originated in a human donor in good health, serving as a control. Sequenced input: sorted CD4+, CD8+, or CD8+CD57+ T cells (not recorded which) from PBMCs. Written as DNA, the CDR3 is TGTGCCAGCAGCTTAGGAGTCCTAAGGGGGAGGATACAAGAGACCCAGTACTTC. Residues: CASSLGVLRGRIQETQYF.